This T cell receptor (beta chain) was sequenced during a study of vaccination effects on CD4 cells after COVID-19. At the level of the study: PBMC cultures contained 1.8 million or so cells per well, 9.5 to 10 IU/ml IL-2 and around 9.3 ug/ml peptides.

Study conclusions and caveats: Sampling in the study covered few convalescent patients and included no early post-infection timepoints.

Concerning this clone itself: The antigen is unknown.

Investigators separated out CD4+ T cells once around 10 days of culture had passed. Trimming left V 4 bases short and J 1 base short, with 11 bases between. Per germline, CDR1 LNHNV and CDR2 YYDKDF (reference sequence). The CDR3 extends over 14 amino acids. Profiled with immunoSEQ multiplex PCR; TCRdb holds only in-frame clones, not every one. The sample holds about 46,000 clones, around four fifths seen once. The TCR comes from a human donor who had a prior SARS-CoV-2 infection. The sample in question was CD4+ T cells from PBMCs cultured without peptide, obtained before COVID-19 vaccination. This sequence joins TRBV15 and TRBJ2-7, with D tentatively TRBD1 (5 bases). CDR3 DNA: TGTGCCACCAGCAAAAGACAGTTATCCTACGAGCAGTACTTC. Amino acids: CATSKRQLSYEQYF.